The source of this TCR beta chain is a study of vaccination and CD4 T cells after COVID-19. On this clonotype itself: Antigen specificity is unknown.

Cultured CD4+ T cell DNA underwent sequencing with the Oncomine TCR Beta short-read assay. TCRdb passed the PCR reads through MiXCR, listing each CDR3 protein once. The sample includes 7,000 to 9,000 distinct CDR3 sequences, under 65% of them seen just once. The CDR3 spans 15 residues. V lost 2 bases and J 0 bases, leaving 10 bases between the germline ends. In germline, CDR1 is MNHNS, CDR2 SASEGT. The treatment: 10-day PBMC culture with coronavirus spike peptide pools or control peptides (ViraFEST assay). Before TCRs were sequenced, ViraFEST expanded antigen-specific T cells with peptide pools. This sequence originates from a human donor with COVID-19. The V and J genes are TRBV6-1 and TRBJ1-1; D call uncertain. Material: cultured CD4+ T cells from blood, obtained after SARS-CoV-2 vaccination. CDR3 sequence: CASSENVLLNTEAFF. CDR3 in DNA: TGTGCCAGCAGTGAAAACGTCCTATTGAACACTGAAGCTTTCTTT.